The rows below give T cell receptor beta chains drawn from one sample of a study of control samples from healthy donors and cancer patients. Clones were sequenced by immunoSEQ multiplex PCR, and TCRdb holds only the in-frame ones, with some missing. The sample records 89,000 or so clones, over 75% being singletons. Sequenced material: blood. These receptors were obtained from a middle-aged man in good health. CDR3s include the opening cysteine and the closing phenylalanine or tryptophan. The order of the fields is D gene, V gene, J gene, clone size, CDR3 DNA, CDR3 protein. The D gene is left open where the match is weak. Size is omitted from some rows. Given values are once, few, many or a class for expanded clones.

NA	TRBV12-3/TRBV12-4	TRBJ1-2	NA	TGTGCCAGCAGGAGGGCGGGTGGCTACACCTTC	CASRRAGGYTF
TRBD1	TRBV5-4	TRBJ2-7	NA	TGTGCCAGCAGCCGGGGACAGGGTATCTACGAGCAGTACTTC	CASSRGQGIYEQYF
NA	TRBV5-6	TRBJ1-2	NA	TGTGCCAGCAGCTTGGGTTTGAGGGAGGACACCTTC	CASSLGLREDTF
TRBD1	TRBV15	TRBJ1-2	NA	TGTGCCACCAGCCGCCTGGAGACAGGGGACTATGGCTACACCTTC	CATSRLETGDYGYTF
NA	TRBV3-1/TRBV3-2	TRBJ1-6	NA	TGTGCCAGCAGCCAAGGTGCAGGCATTGTAGATTCACCCCTCCACTTT	CASSQGAGIVDSPLHF
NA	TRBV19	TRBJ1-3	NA	TGTGCCAGTAGTATGCCGGACTGGAGCTCTGGAAACACCATATATTTT	CASSMPDWSSGNTIYF
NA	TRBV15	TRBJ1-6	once	TGTGCCACCAGCAGAGCTGACCGAGAAAGTTCACCCCTCCACTTT	CATSRADRESSPLHF
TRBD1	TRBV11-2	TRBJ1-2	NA	TGTGCCAGCAGCCCCTCGGACAGGGGTAGCTATGGCTACACCTTC	CASSPSDRGSYGYTF
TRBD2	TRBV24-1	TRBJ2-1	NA	TGTGCCACCAGTGATCCTAGCGGGGGCTACAATGAGCAGTTCTTC	CATSDPSGGYNEQFF
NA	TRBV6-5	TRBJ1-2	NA	TGTGCCAGCCAACTTTCTCTTCAGGGTTATGGCTACACCTTC	CASQLSLQGYGYTF
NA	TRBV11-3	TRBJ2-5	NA	TGTGCCAGCAGCAACGCGGAGACCCAGTACTTC	CASSNAETQYF
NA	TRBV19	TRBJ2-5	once	TGTGCCAGTAGGTTGGGTGGGGGCCCCACAAGCACCCAGTACTTC	CASRLGGGPTSTQYF
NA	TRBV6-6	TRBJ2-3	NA	TGTGCCAGCAGTTACTCGGTGCCCTCTAGCACAGATACGCAGTATTTT	CASSYSVPSSTDTQYF
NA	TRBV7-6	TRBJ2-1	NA	TGTGCCAGCAGCCGATCGCCCGGGGGTTACTCCTACAATGAGCAGTTCTTC	CASSRSPGGYSYNEQFF
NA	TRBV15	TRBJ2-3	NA	TGTGCCACCAGCCTCGTGGGCCTCTACACAGATACGCAGTATTTT	CATSLVGLYTDTQYF
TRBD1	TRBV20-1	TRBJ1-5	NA	TGCAGTGCTAGTCCCACAGGGGGCGGAAATCAGCCCCAGCATTTT	CSASPTGGGNQPQHF